This T cell receptor (beta chain) derives from a study of OX40 agonist ivuxolimab in advanced cancers. General study findings and limits: More expanded clones were found, on average, in CD8+ than in CD4+ T cells.

In regard to this clone: The antigen is not known.

Assay used: immunoSEQ multiplex PCR; TCRdb lists only in-frame clones, some missing. The sample shows about 58,000 clones, 86% of them seen only once. Germline assignment: CDR1 LNHDA and CDR2 SQIVND (reference sequence). The V segment lost 3 bases and the J segment 9 bases; nucleotides outside the gene matches: 10. The CDR3 is made up of 15 amino acids. The receptor was isolated from an adult with an advanced solid tumor such as melanoma, head and neck, liver or kidney cancer. Here the sequenced sample was CD4+ or CD8+ T cells sorted from blood, taken in a trial of the OX40 agonist ivuxolimab. The J gene is TRBJ2-3, the V gene TRBV19; TRBD2 matches at 9 bases. The CDR3 loop reads CASSIYSGGDLTQYF. DNA of the CDR3: TGTGCCAGTAGTATTTATAGCGGGGGCGATCTCACGCAGTATTTT. The variable domain in full, with the rest retrieved from reference TRBV19 and TRBJ2-3, is DGGITQSPKYLFRKEGQNVTLSCEQNLNHDAMYWYRQDPGQGLRLIYYSQIVNDFQKGDIAEGYSVSREKKESFPLTVTSAQKNPTAFYLCASSIYSGGDLTQYFGPGTRLTVL.